These T cell receptor beta chains were read from a single sample in a study of CD8+CD57+ T cells in acquired aplastic anemia. TCRdb reanalysed the reads using MiXCR and keeps one entry per CDR3 protein. In the table there are 450,000 to 550,000 distinct CDR3 sequences, around 30% of which are singletons. The sample comprised sorted CD4+, CD8+, or CD8+CD57+ T cells (not recorded which) from PBMCs. The source of these receptors is a human donor with aplastic anemia. The CDR3 runs from the conserved cysteine through the conserved F or W. Each record gives: V gene, D gene, clone size, J gene, CDR3 DNA, CDR3 protein. The D gene is left open where the match is weak. Clone sizes are given selectively: once, few, many, or a class where the clone is expanded.

>TRBV2|.|.|TRBJ1-5
TGTGCCAGCAGTTTAGAGCGGGCGGGTCAGCCCCAGCATTTT
CASSLERAGQPQHF
>TRBV2|.|many|TRBJ1-1
TGTGCCAGCCAAATACTCTGGAACACTGAAGCTTTCTTT
CASQILWNTEAFF
>TRBV2|.|many|TRBJ2-3
TGTGCCAGCAACTTCGGCAGGGGCATCTCAGATACGCAGTATTTT
CASNFGRGISDTQYF
>TRBV5-1|TRBD1|.|TRBJ1-1
TGCGCCAGCAGCTTATCCACAGGGGTTGGCACTGAAGCTTTCTTT
CASSLSTGVGTEAFF
>TRBV29-1|.|many|TRBJ2-2
TGCAGCGTTGAGATGGTCGCCGGGGAGCTGTTTTTT
CSVEMVAGELFF
>TRBV7-9|.|.|TRBJ1-1
TGTGCCAGCAGCTTAGGGCCTCACGTGAACACTGAAGCTTTCTTT
CASSLGPHVNTEAFF
>TRBV14|TRBD2|many|TRBJ2-7
TGTGCCAGCAGCCAATCCGGGGGGTACGAGCAGTACTTC
CASSQSGGYEQYF
>TRBV19|TRBD1|.|TRBJ2-7
TGTGCCAGTAGTATGGGACAGAGACAACCCCCCTACGAGCAGTACTTC
CASSMGQRQPPYEQYF
>TRBV19|.|many|TRBJ1-3
TGTGCCAGTACCCCCAGTGGACGAGGCTCTGGAAACACCATATATTTT
CASTPSGRGSGNTIYF
>TRBV5-8|.|few|TRBJ1-2
TGTGCCAGCAGCTTGGGCGCAGGGGCTGACTATGGCTACACCTTC
CASSLGAGADYGYTF
>TRBV29-1|.|.|TRBJ1-2
.
CSVGQGTGNTF
>TRBV4-3|TRBD2|once|TRBJ2-1
TGCGCCAACAGCCAAGATGTGGGGCAGAGCGGGGTACGGTTCTTC
CANSQDVGQSGVRFF
>TRBV5-4|.|.|TRBJ1-2
TGTGCCAGCAGCCCTGTCGGGCAGGGACATGGCTACACCTTC
CASSPVGQGHGYTF
>TRBV5-4|.|few|TRBJ1-1
TGTGCCAGCAGCTCCAAGGACTCTGAAGCTTTCTTT
CASSSKDSEAFF
>TRBV20-1|.|many|TRBJ2-7
TGCAGTGCCAGCCTTCAGGGCTACGAGCAGTACTTC
CSASLQGYEQYF
>TRBV24-1|TRBD1|.|TRBJ1-1
TGTGCCAGCAGTTTCCAGGGGGTCGGGAACACTGAAGCTTTCTTT
CASSFQGVGNTEAFF
>TRBV7-2|.|many|TRBJ1-1
TGTGCCAGCAGCCCTCGTACAGTAGTCCCTGAAGCTTTCTTT
CASSPRTVVPEAFF
>TRBV11-2|.|.|TRBJ2-3
TGTGCCAGCAGCCGGGACGGTTGTAGCACAGATACGCAGTATTTT
CASSRDGCSTDTQYF
>TRBV7-8|.|few|TRBJ1-1
TGTGCCAGCCAGATTCACCCCAGGCCGAACACTGAAGCTTTCTTT
CASQIHPRPNTEAFF
>TRBV19|.|.|TRBJ1-2
TGTGCCAGTAGTATTTCGACAGGAGCTGGAAACACCTTC
CASSISTGAGNTF
>TRBV5-1|.|many|TRBJ1-4
TGCGCCAGCAGCTTGGCCGAGCAGACTGAAAAACTGTTTTTT
CASSLAEQTEKLFF
>TRBV6-1|.|.|TRBJ2-3
TGTGCCAGCACCCCCCCGGGGGCAGATACGCAGTATTTT
CASTPPGADTQYF
>TRBV10-3|.|many|TRBJ1-4
TGTGCCATCAGTGAGAACCTAGGGAATGAAAAACTGTTTTTT
CAISENLGNEKLFF
>TRBV13|TRBD2|many|TRBJ2-1
TGTGCCAGCAGCGTCCCTAGCGGGCCGTTGTACAATGAGCAGTTCTTC
CASSVPSGPLYNEQFF
>TRBV3-1|TRBD1|.|TRBJ2-1
TGTGCCAGCAGCCAGTCTGAGACAGGGGCATTCTTC
CASSQSETGAFF
>TRBV9|.|many|TRBJ2-7
TGTGCCAGCAGCGTAGGCGACATTTCCGAGCAGTACTTC
CASSVGDISEQYF
>TRBV19|.|many|TRBJ1-1
TGTGCCAGTAGTGAGGTAACGGGCACTGAAGCTTTCTTT
CASSEVTGTEAFF
>TRBV5-1|TRBD1|many|TRBJ1-2
TGCGCCAGCAGCTCGGACAGGCCGAAGTATGGCTACACCTTC
CASSSDRPKYGYTF
>TRBV20-1|TRBD1|.|TRBJ1-5
TGCAGTGCTAGTTACAGGGGTCAACAGCCCCAGCATTTT
CSASYRGQQPQHF